The 9 T cell receptor beta chains below were found in one sample sequenced in a study of blood T cell repertoires in COVID-19. Method: immunoSEQ multiplex PCR; TCRdb's copy keeps in-frame clones and lacks some. The repertoire holds 200,000 to 250,000 clones, approximately 87% seen once, with about 3.1% in the top ten. Sequencing was carried out using PBMCs or T cells enriched from blood (not recorded which). The origin of the receptors is a woman aged 45-65 years in a cohort exposed to, infected with or recovered from COVID-19 (not recorded which).

This clone has just one count. The gene calls are TRBV6-1 and TRBJ1-3, with TRBD1 matching over 10 bases. This CDR3 comprises 16 residues. Germline CDR1 and CDR2: MNHNS and SASEGT. Trimming cost V 4 bases and J 0 bases; bases outside gene matches: 3. The CDR3 DNA sequence: TGTGCCAGCAGTGCCCGGGACAGGGGCTCTGGAAACACCATATATTTT. Translating it yields CASSARDRGSGNTIYF.

This clone was seen a handful of times. The V call is TRBV4-2, the J call TRBJ1-4; D is possibly TRBD1 (5 bases). Per germline, CDR1 LGHNA and CDR2 YNFKEQ. This CDR3 is 15 amino acids long. V dropped 3 bases and J dropped 2 bases, with 10 bases sitting between them. The CDR3 region is CASSQGGATNEKLFF. The CDR3 region has the DNA TGTGCCAGCAGCCAGGGGGGTGCGACTAATGAAAAACTGTTTTTT.

This clone was seen more than once but under ten times. CDR3 sequence: CAISEGQGASREPQHF. CDR3 coding DNA: TGTGCCATCAGTGAAGGACAGGGGGCAAGCAGGGAGCCCCAGCATTTT. This rearrangement joins TRBV10-3 to TRBJ1-5; TRBD1 aligns across 11 bases. Per the germline V gene, CDR1 is ENHRY and CDR2 is SYGVKD. The V gene end was trimmed by 3 bases and the J gene end by 8 bases; junction bases not matched to a gene: 9. This CDR3 comprises 16 residues.

This rearrangement joins TRBV2 to TRBJ1-2; D ambiguous. The length of the CDR3 is 10 residues. V was clipped by 6 bases and J by 5 bases, with 4 bases between them. CDR1 and CDR2 from the germline V gene are SNHLY and FYNNEI. Written as DNA, the CDR3 is TGTGCCAGCAGCGGTTATGGCTACACCTTC. It codes for CASSGYGYTF.

The chain combines TRBV7-2 with TRBJ2-5; 7 bases fit TRBD1. The ends lost 5 bases at V and 5 bases at J; junction bases unmatched: 11. Per germline, CDR1 SGHTA and CDR2 FQGNSA. CDR3 length: 15 amino acids. The CDR3 protein is CASSLHSTGIETQYF. The CDR3 bases are TGTGCCAGCAGCCTACATTCGACAGGGATTGAGACCCAGTACTTC.

V gene TRBV4-1 combines with J gene TRBJ2-3; possible D gene TRBD2, 7 bases. This CDR3 has 16 residues. The V gene's germline CDR1 is MGHRA and CDR2 YSYEKL. V was pared by 4 bases and J by 6 bases, with 20 bases between. This chain's CDR3 is CASSRRRGRFDDTQYF. The CDR3 nucleotides read TGCGCCAGCAGCCGAAGGCGGGGGCGTTTTGACGATACGCAGTATTTT.

The chain recombines TRBV7-2 with TRBJ2-1, with 8 nucleotides matching TRBD2. Trimming removed 2 bases from V and 2 bases from J; junction bases left unmatched: 2. There are 15 residues in the CDR3. Per the germline V gene, CDR1 is SGHTA and CDR2 is FQGNSA. Here the CDR3 DNA reads TGTGCCAGCAGCTTAAACGGGGGGGCCTACAATGAGCAGTTCTTC. Amino acids: CASSLNGGAYNEQFF.

This chain joins TRBV7-9 and TRBJ1-3; D remains unclear. This CDR3 region has 13 residues. Trimming took off 3 bases at V and 7 bases at J, with 10 bases between the two ends. Germline V gene sequence: CDR1 SEHNR, CDR2 FQNEAQ (reference sequence). CDR3 sequence: CASSFGDANTIYF. The CDR3 DNA sequence: TGTGCCAGCAGCTTCGGGGATGCCAACACCATATATTTT.

The chain has TRBV4-1 and TRBJ1-6; 9 bases fit TRBD1. Per the germline V gene, CDR1 is MGHRA and CDR2 is YSYEKL. This CDR3 is 17 amino acids long. V lost 3 bases to trimming and J lost 6 bases; unmatched junction nucleotides: 9. The CDR3 DNA reads TGCGCCAGCAGCCACATCCCGGGACAGGGTCGTAATTCACCCCTCCACTTT. Translated, it gives CASSHIPGQGRNSPLHF.